What follows is one T cell receptor (beta chain) and its context. This clone has only a few counts. No antigen is known for it. No much larger clone is present one base from it, and per-base qualities are unavailable. The data are from a study of OX40 agonist ivuxolimab in advanced cancers. Describing the broader study: Ivuxolimab was an agonistic, fully human IgG2 monoclonal antibody directed against OX40 (CD134), a costimulatory receptor. Patients were allowed to have had prior anti-PD-1, anti-PD-L1 or anti-CTLA-4 therapy, and about 40% of the dose-escalation patients had been treated with checkpoint inhibitors. The purpose of peripheral TCRbeta sequencing was to test whether ivuxolimab changed TCR sequence diversity and led to clonal T-cell expansion. Three dose-escalation patients achieved partial responses, one with hepatocellular carcinoma and two with cutaneous melanoma. The paper describes the monotherapy dose-escalation part (N = 52 patients) of the phase I trial of ivuxolimab. Intravenous ivuxolimab was administered to patients every 2 weeks at six dose levels: 0.01, 0.1, 0.3, 1.5, 3 and 10 mg/kg. The dose-escalation cohort was about 86% male with a mean age of about 60 years, ranging from roughly 23 to 80. Of the 50 or so patients in dose escalation, about 20 had hepatocellular carcinoma, approximately 15 had melanoma, 9 had renal cell carcinoma and 9 had head and neck cancer. On the study overall, not on this receptor specifically: At doses of 0.1 to 3.0 mg/kg, clonal expansion of both CD4+ and CD8+ T cells in blood was seen between baseline and week 6. After ivuxolimab, expanded clones were on average more numerous among CD8+ T cells than among CD4+ T cells. The antigen specificity of the clonally expanded peripheral T cells was not determined. Low levels of normalized T-cell clonal expansion were also seen in some patients who did not respond. In the 0.1-3.0 mg/kg groups, partial responders were among the patients with the lowest normalized peripheral clonal expansion, particularly in CD8+ T cells.

To sequence the TCRbeta CDR3 region, genomic DNA was isolated from the sorted cells. The immunoSEQ Assay was used to sequence the TCRbeta CDR3 regions. Imported from immuneACCESS, the table was reduced by TCRdb to in-frame sequences with V and J called. These copies leave out some clones; in studies compared against another copy, an unresolved V gene accounts for under half, and the cause of the remainder is not known. The sample yields roughly 15,000 clones; about 82% were counted once. The ten largest account for roughly 24% of the sample. Patients with a history of autoimmune disease or receiving systemic immunosuppression were excluded from the trial. Peripheral blood for TCR sequencing was collected from all dose cohorts at baseline, on cycle 4 day 1, and on cycle 7 day 1. Samples came from an open-label, multicenter, first-in-human phase I dose-escalation trial of ivuxolimab. Adults with locally advanced or metastatic melanoma, renal cell carcinoma, hepatocellular carcinoma or head and neck squamous cell carcinoma were enrolled in the trial. CD4+ and CD8+ T cells were sorted separately from peripheral blood before TCR sequencing.

The germline ends are 11 bases apart after V is trimmed by 0 bases and J by 10 bases. From its cysteine to its phenylalanine, the CDR3 spans 13 amino acids. Only the CDR3 part of the read is kept: 39 bases, read in frame from the first base. CDR1 and CDR2 (SGHNT, YYREEE) derive from the germline V gene (reference sequence). The V and J genes are TRBV5-4 and TRBJ2-1, and perhaps TRBD1 as D gene, on 5 matching bases. Here the sequenced sample was CD4+ or CD8+ T cells sorted from blood, taken in a trial of the OX40 agonist ivuxolimab. The TCR sequence derives from an adult with an advanced solid tumor such as melanoma, head and neck, liver or kidney cancer. For the CDR3, the sequence is CASSLVGAEEQFF. The sequenced DNA: TGTGCCAGCAGCTTGGTTGGGGCCGAGGAGCAGTTCTTC.